The T cell receptor beta chain described here comes from a study of blood T cells in healthy people across ages. The second PCR ran roughly 6 to 12 cycles with a sample-barcoded 5' primer and J-beta primers. In TCRdb, the 5' RACE reads were re-called with MiXCR into one record per CDR3 protein. Among 450,000 to 700,000 distinct CDR3 sequences listed, approximately 30% were seen once. V was trimmed by 5 bases and J by 4 bases, leaving 15 bases between them. The CDR3 is 14 amino acids. Germline CDR1 SGHKS, CDR2 YYEKEE (reference sequence). The rearrangement uses TRBV5-5 and TRBJ1-2, with a tentative D call TRBD1 (6 bases). This TCR derives from a woman in her seventies in good health. Sequenced: blood. DNA for the CDR3: TGTGCCAGCAGTCCGTCACAGGGCACCTATGGCTACACCTTC. This codes for CASSPSQGTYGYTF.